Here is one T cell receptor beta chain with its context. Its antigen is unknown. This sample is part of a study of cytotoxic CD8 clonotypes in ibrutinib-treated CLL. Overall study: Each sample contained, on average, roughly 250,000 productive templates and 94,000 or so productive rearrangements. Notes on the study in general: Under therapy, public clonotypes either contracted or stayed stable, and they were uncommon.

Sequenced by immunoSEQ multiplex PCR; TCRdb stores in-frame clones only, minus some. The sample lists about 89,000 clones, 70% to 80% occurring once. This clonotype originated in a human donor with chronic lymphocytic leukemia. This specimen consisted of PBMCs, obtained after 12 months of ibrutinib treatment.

The CDR3 nucleotides are TGTGCCAGCAGCCTAGGAAGCGGGGGGGTTGGCAATGAGCAGTTCTTC. Its translation is CASSLGSGGVGNEQFF. V gene TRBV9 combines with J gene TRBJ2-1; 10 bases map to TRBD2. The CDR3 is 16 residues long. J gave up 6 bases and V 4 bases, and 10 bases lay outside the gene matches. Germline CDR1 reads SGDLS; CDR2 reads YYNGEE. Complete variable domain (other parts from reference TRBV9 and TRBJ2-1): DSGVTQTPKHLITATGQRVTLRCSPRSGDLSVYWYQQSLDQGLQFLIQYYNGEERAKGNILERFSAQQFPDLHSELNLSSLELGDSALYFCASSLGSGGVGNEQFFGPGTRLTVL.